The following is a T cell receptor beta chain sequence with its context. The target antigen is unknown. This CDR3 is built from 16 residues. CDR1 WNHNN and CDR2 SYGVQD come from the germline V gene (reference sequence). After removal of 4 bases from V and 3 bases from J, the junction contained 7 bases not matched to a gene. The record originates from a study of high-grade serous ovarian cancer treatment subgroups. Points from the study as a whole: Without spatial data, bulk sequencing limits insight into HGSC tumor diversity. Same-patient tumor repertoires overlapped at roughly 0.095 to 0.85; different patients barely overlapped.

Profiling relied on immunoSEQ multiplex PCR, and the TCRdb table lists in-frame clones only, not all of them. The sample lists 35,000 to 45,000 clones, around 80% occurring once. Tumor tissue was taken before any definitive surgery or chemotherapy was given. The J gene is TRBJ2-3, the V gene TRBV10-1; 10 nucleotides agree with TRBD2. Sequencing used tumor tissue. This clonotype was obtained from a human donor with high-grade serous ovarian cancer. The CDR3 DNA reads TGCGCCAGCAGTGCGACTAGCGGGCGCCTTACAGATACGCAGTATTTT. It encodes CASSATSGRLTDTQYF.